Each of the 4 T cell receptor beta chains below was sequenced from the same sample in a study of blood T cell repertoires in COVID-19 (dated by TCRdb to the early 2020s). Library preparation was by the immunoSEQ multiplex PCR assay. TCRdb holds this immuneACCESS table with in-frame rearrangements only. Some clones are missing; in checked studies, unresolved V genes explain under half, and the rest has no known cause. Within this sample are more than 60,000 clones, with around 90% of them counted one time only. Jointly, the top ten make up 5.8% of the sample. Sequenced sample: peripheral blood. These receptors came from a human donor in a cohort sampled during active COVID-19.

The gene calls are TRBV5-6 and TRBJ1-5, with a weak D call TRBD1 (6 bases). Trimming cost V 6 bases and J 6 bases, with 16 bases left between them. The CDR3 is 14 amino acids. Germline CDR1 SGHDT, CDR2 YYEEEE. This chain's CDR3 is CASTGGPGGQPQHF. CDR3 in DNA: TGTGCCAGCACCGGGGGGCCGGGAGGTCAGCCCCAGCATTTT.

The V gene is TRBV19, the J gene TRBJ2-7, with 8 bases aligning to TRBD2. The CDR3 length is 16 residues. The V and J ends lost 3 bases and 2 bases, in that order; junction bases with no gene match: 9. The V gene's germline CDR1 is LNHDA and CDR2 SQIVND (reference sequence). This CDR3 reads CASSIRSAGGAYEQYF. Here the CDR3 DNA reads TGTGCCAGTAGTATCCGGTCGGCCGGGGGGGCCTACGAGCAGTACTTC.

The chain carries TRBV3-1 (or the pseudogene TRBV3-2) and TRBJ1-5; D remains unclear. V was trimmed by 4 bases and J by 7 bases, leaving 14 bases between them. CDR1 LGHDT and CDR2 YNNKEL come from the germline V gene (reference sequence). This CDR3 contains 14 residues. The chain's CDR3 is CASSPTLAGQPQHF. CDR3 in DNA: TGTGCCAGCAGCCCGACTCTGGCCGGGCAGCCCCAGCATTTT.

The genes are TRBV27 and TRBJ1-1; D ambiguous. The germline V gene encodes CDR1 MNHEY and CDR2 SMNVEV (reference sequence). Deletions cut 3 bases from V and 5 bases from J, with 10 bases between. The CDR3 has 13 residues. The CDR3 reads CASSFEGWTEAFF. In DNA form, the CDR3 reads TGTGCCAGCAGTTTTGAGGGTTGGACTGAAGCTTTCTTT.